This entry is about one T cell receptor (beta chain). This record belongs to a study of CD8 T cells in Susac syndrome. Reverse transcription of roughly 0.45 to 1 ug RNA used random hexamers. In TCRdb, the immunoSEQ multiplex PCR reads were re-called with MiXCR into one record per CDR3 protein. The sample yields about 140,000 distinct CDR3 sequences, 95% seen once. This CDR3 is 15 amino acids long. In germline, CDR1 is SGHRS, CDR2 YFSETQ. V was clipped by 0 bases and J by 4 bases; unmatched bases: 5. Material: CD8+ T cells from PBMCs. The receptor's source is a human donor with Susac syndrome. V and J are TRBV5-1 and TRBJ1-1; 8 positions match TRBD1. The DNA for the CDR3 is TGCGCCAGCAGCTTGGAAGTGACAGGGGCCACTGAAGCTTTCTTT. As protein: CASSLEVTGATEAFF.